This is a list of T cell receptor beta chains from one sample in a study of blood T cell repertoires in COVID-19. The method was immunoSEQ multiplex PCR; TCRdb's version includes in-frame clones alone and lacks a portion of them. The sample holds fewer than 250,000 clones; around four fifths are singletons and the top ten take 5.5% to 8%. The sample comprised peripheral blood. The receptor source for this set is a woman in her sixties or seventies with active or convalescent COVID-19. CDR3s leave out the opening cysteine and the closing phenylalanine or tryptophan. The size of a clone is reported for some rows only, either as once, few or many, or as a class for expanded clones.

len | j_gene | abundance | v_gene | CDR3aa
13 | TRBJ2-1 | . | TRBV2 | ASSVAGRSYNEQF
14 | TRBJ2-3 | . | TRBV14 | ASGGGTDALADTQY
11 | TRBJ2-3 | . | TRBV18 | ASSLENTDTQY
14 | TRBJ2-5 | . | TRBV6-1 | ASSGRQGNQETPQY
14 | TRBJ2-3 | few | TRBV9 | ASSVASGRGTDTQY
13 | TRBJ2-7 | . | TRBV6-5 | ASSRRGRASLEQY
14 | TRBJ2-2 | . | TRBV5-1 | ASSLQGVKDTGELF
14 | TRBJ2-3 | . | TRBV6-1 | ASSGTSGWGGDTQY
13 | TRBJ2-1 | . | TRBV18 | ASSPASGSMDEQF
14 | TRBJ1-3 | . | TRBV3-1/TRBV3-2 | ASSPKYRVSGNTIY
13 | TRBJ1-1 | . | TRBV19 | ASSGWTVQNTEAF
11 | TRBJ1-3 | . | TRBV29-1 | SVADSSGNTIY
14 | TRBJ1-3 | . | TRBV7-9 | ASSLNRGLSGNTIY
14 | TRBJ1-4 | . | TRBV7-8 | ASSSDAGRWGEKLF
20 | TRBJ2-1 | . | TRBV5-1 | ASSLDPPGGGRLAGGRNEQF
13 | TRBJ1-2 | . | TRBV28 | ASSPLGQSFYGYT
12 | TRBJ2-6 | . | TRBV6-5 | ASTERWGANVLT
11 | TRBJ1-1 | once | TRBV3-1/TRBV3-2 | ASSPSREGAAF